This TCR beta chain originates from a study of cytomegalovirus exposure and HLA in healthy donors. Germline V lookup: CDR1 SGHVS, CDR2 FQNEAQ. V dropped 3 bases and J dropped 7; count of bases not matched to a gene: 5. The CDR3 contains 14 residues. The donors were members of the validation cohort comprising some 120 subjects, separate from the roughly 640-subject first cohort. Here immunoSEQ multiplex PCR was the method, and the copy in TCRdb shows in-frame clones only, minus some. The table includes 150,000 or so clones, about 87% detected once. The chain is built from TRBV7-8 and TRBJ2-2; TRBD2 matches 7 bases. The sequence was collected from a woman between 25 and 40 years old in good health and CMV-seropositive. The sample was PBMCs. CDR3 loop: CASSFRLAGGELFF. The CDR3 nucleotides are TGTGCCAGCAGCTTTAGACTAGCCGGCGGGGAGCTGTTTTTT.